This T cell receptor (beta chain) is from a study of regulatory T cells in long-lasting Graves disease. Study-wide results and caveats: Newly diagnosed disease favored TRBV20-1 and TRBJ2-1 over persistent disease.

Many counts were recorded for this clonotype. Its antigen is not known. This CDR3 contains 16 residues. V was clipped by 1 base and J by 1 base, with 12 bases between them. Germline V gives CDR1 SGHAT, CDR2 FQNNGV. Construction of TCR beta libraries relied on iRepertoire HTBI primers and on Arm-PCR targeting CDR3 regions. TCRdb recomputed calls from the multiplex PCR reads with MiXCR, one row per CDR3 protein. The sample contains approximately 540,000 distinct CDR3 sequences, around 12% of which appear only once. Time point reported: newly diagnosed GD, antithyroid drugs for less than 3 months. From PBMCs, RNA was extracted and then used to make the TCR library. This sample was also put to use in a study of T cells in Graves' hyperthyroidism and ophthalmopathy.

The clonotype comes from a woman aged 30 to 39 with Graves disease. The chain combines TRBV11-2 with TRBJ2-3; D uncertain. The source material was peripheral blood mononuclear cells (PBMCs), sampled at new diagnosis, from a patient treated with antithyroid drugs. Written as DNA, the CDR3 is TGTGCCAGCAGCTTAGTTTCGGGCTTAGGCACAGATACGCAGTATTTT. Protein product: CASSLVSGLGTDTQYF. Full variable domain (outside the CDR3, taken from reference TRBV11-2 and TRBJ2-3): EAGVAQSPRYKIIEKRQSVAFWCNPISGHATLYWYQQILGQGPKLLIQFQNNGVVDDSQLPKDRFSAERLKGVDSTLKIQPAKLEDSAVYLCASSLVSGLGTDTQYFGPGTRLTVL.